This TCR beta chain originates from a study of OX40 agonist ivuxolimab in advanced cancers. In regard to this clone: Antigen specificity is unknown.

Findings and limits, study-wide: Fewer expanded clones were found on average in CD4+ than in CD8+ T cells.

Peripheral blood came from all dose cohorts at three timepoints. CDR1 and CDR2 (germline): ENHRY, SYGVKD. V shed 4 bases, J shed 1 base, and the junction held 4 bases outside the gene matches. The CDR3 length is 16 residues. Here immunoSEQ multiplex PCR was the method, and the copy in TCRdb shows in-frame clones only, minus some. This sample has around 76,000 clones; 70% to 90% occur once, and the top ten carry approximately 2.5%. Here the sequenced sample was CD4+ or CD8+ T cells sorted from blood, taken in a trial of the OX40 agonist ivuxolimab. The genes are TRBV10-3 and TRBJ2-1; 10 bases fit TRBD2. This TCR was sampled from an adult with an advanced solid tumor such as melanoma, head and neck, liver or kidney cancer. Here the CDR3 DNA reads TGTGCCATCAGTGGGCTAGCGGGGGAGTCCTACAATGAGCAGTTCTTC. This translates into CAISGLAGESYNEQFF.